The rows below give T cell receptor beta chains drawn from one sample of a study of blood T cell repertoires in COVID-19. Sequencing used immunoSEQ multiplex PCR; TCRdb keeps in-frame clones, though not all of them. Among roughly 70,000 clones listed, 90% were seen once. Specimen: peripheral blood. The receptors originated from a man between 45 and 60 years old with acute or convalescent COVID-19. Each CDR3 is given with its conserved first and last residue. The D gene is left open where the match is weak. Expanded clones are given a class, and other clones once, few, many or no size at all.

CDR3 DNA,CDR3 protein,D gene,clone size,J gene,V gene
TGTGCCTGGGGCATAGAGGGGGAGCTGTTTTTT,CAWGIEGELFF,NA,NA,TRBJ2-2,TRBV30
TGTGCCAGCAGCCCACAATGGGGGACAGGGACGCTCGCCGGGGAGCTGTTTTTT,CASSPQWGTGTLAGELFF,TRBD1,NA,TRBJ2-2,TRBV7-9
TGTGCCAGCAGTTCGACAGGGGCAAGGGATGGCTACACCTTC,CASSSTGARDGYTF,TRBD1,NA,TRBJ1-2,TRBV27
TGTGCCAGCAGCCAAGAGAGGGACTCGAAGAGGACCGGGGAGCTGTTTTTT,CASSQERDSKRTGELFF,NA,NA,TRBJ2-2,TRBV3-1/TRBV3-2
TGTGCCAGCTCACTTTCGGGACTAGCGGTGGCCTACGAGCAGTACTTC,CASSLSGLAVAYEQYF,TRBD2,NA,TRBJ2-7,TRBV18
TGTGCCAGCAGCCCACGGGACAGTGTTGTCAATGAGCAGTTCTTC,CASSPRDSVVNEQFF,TRBD1,NA,TRBJ2-1,TRBV6-4
TGTGCCAGCAGCCGGCGACAGGGGAGAAATGACACTGAAGCTTTCTTT,CASSRRQGRNDTEAFF,TRBD1,NA,TRBJ1-1,TRBV3-1/TRBV3-2
TGTGCCAGCAGATTGGACAGGGAGAACACTGAAGCTTTCTTT,CASRLDRENTEAFF,TRBD1,NA,TRBJ1-1,TRBV27
TGTGCCAGCAGCTCAACTCGGGATTCACCCCTCCACTTT,CASSSTRDSPLHF,NA,NA,TRBJ1-6,TRBV3-1/TRBV3-2
TGTGCCAGCAGTTACTTGAGGGAGACCCAGTACTTC,CASSYLRETQYF,NA,NA,TRBJ2-5,TRBV6-2/TRBV6-3
TGTGCCAGCAGTATCCGTAGCAATCAGCCCCAGCATTTT,CASSIRSNQPQHF,NA,NA,TRBJ1-5,TRBV27
TGCAGCGTTGAGGGACTAGCGTTAAAGACCCAGTACTTC,CSVEGLALKTQYF,TRBD2,once,TRBJ2-5,TRBV29-1
TGCGCCAGCAGCCAATCCGGGACCTACAATGAGCAGTTCTTC,CASSQSGTYNEQFF,NA,once,TRBJ2-1,TRBV4-1
TGCGCCAGCAGCTTGGGGGGCGGGAGGGCCGACGAGCAGTACTTC,CASSLGGGRADEQYF,TRBD2,NA,TRBJ2-7,TRBV5-1
TGTGCCAGCAGCCCGGGACTAGCGGGGGGGGGCTGGGAGACCCAGTACTTC,CASSPGLAGGGWETQYF,TRBD2,NA,TRBJ2-5,TRBV7-8
TGTGCCAGTAGTATGGGAGCGGGAGTGAGGGATACGCAGTATTTT,CASSMGAGVRDTQYF,TRBD2,NA,TRBJ2-3,TRBV19
TGTGCCAGCAGCCCGGGACAGGGGGCGTACACTAATGAAAAACTGTTTTTT,CASSPGQGAYTNEKLFF,TRBD1,NA,TRBJ1-4,TRBV5-8
TGCGCCAGCAGCCAAGATCCCGGTTATTCAGATACGCAGTATTTT,CASSQDPGYSDTQYF,NA,NA,TRBJ2-3,TRBV4-3
TGTGCCAGCAGCCTTGGCCACGGGGGGTTGAACACTGAAGCTTTCTTT,CASSLGHGGLNTEAFF,NA,NA,TRBJ1-1,TRBV7-9
TGTGCCAGCAGCTTAGAGACTGGGGGCTCTGGCTACACCTTC,CASSLETGGSGYTF,NA,NA,TRBJ1-2,TRBV11-2
TGTGCCAGCAGGTCTACAGGGAGCAATCAGCCCCAGCATTTT,CASRSTGSNQPQHF,NA,NA,TRBJ1-5,TRBV27
TGTGCCAGCAGCTTAGCGTCTAGCGGGAGGGTAGGGCAAGAGACCCAGTACTTC,CASSLASSGRVGQETQYF,TRBD2,NA,TRBJ2-5,TRBV7-2
TGTGCCAGCAGCACATCCGCCGGGACCACACTTGAGGACTACTCTGGGGCCAACGTCCTGACTTTC,CASSTSAGTTLEDYSGANVLTF,NA,once,TRBJ2-6,TRBV7-9
TGTGCCAGCCGCGGGAGCGGGGAGACCCAGTACTTC,CASRGSGETQYF,TRBD2,NA,TRBJ2-5,TRBV28
TGTGCCAGCAGCGTAGGGGTTAGGGGTAGCGGGGCGAACACCGGGGAGCTGTTTTTT,CASSVGVRGSGANTGELFF,TRBD2,NA,TRBJ2-2,TRBV9
TGTGCCAGCAGCTTACGAGGGGGCGGCAATCAGCCCCAGCATTTT,CASSLRGGGNQPQHF,TRBD1,NA,TRBJ1-5,TRBV7-3
TGTGCCAGCAGCCCAGTCCAGGGGCAGCCCCAGCATTTT,CASSPVQGQPQHF,NA,NA,TRBJ1-5,TRBV7-3
TGTGCCAGCAGTTTCTGGACAGCTAACTATGGCTACACCTTC,CASSFWTANYGYTF,NA,once,TRBJ1-2,TRBV28
TGTGCCAGCAGCGTAGCCGGCCAGTCTAGCAATGAGCAGTTCTTC,CASSVAGQSSNEQFF,NA,NA,TRBJ2-1,TRBV9
TGTGCCAGCAGCTTAGAGCTAGCGGGAGTATACGAGCAGTACTTC,CASSLELAGVYEQYF,TRBD2,NA,TRBJ2-7,TRBV7-2
TGTGCCAGCAGGCTGAATGCGGGGGCACCCCTCCACTTT,CASRLNAGAPLHF,NA,NA,TRBJ1-6,TRBV3-1/TRBV3-2
TGTGCCAGCAGCTCCTTGACAGGGAAGGACTATGGCTACACCTTC,CASSSLTGKDYGYTF,TRBD1,NA,TRBJ1-2,TRBV7-9
TGTGCCAGCAGCCGAAGTGTAACAGAAGAGACCCAGTACTTC,CASSRSVTEETQYF,NA,NA,TRBJ2-5,TRBV11-3
TGTGCCAGCAGCGTTAGACAGGGGTGGACAGATACGCAGTATTTT,CASSVRQGWTDTQYF,TRBD1,NA,TRBJ2-3,TRBV9
TGTGCCAGCAGTTACGGCGGGAGTACAGATACGCAGTATTTT,CASSYGGSTDTQYF,TRBD2,few,TRBJ2-3,TRBV6-5
TGCGCCAGCAGCTTGATCGGTCAAGAGACCCAGTACTTC,CASSLIGQETQYF,NA,NA,TRBJ2-5,TRBV5-1
TGTGCCAGCAGTGGGCCCCGGGACTTCGTAGCCAAAAACATTCAGTACTTC,CASSGPRDFVAKNIQYF,NA,few,TRBJ2-4,TRBV6-1
TGTGCCAGCAGTCTATCCGTCTCTGGGGCCAACGTCCTGACTTTC,CASSLSVSGANVLTF,NA,NA,TRBJ2-6,TRBV28
TGTGCCAGCAGCATGGACAGGGTAACCGGGGAGCTGTTTTTT,CASSMDRVTGELFF,TRBD1,once,TRBJ2-2,TRBV28
TGTGCCAGCAGCTGGGGGACAGGGCTCCACGAGCAGTACTTC,CASSWGTGLHEQYF,TRBD1,few,TRBJ2-7,TRBV7-9
TGCGCCAGCAGGTCAGGGATTTCGAATTCACCCCTCCACTTT,CASRSGISNSPLHF,NA,NA,TRBJ1-6,TRBV5-1
TGTGCCAGCAGTACCCCGGACAGGAACACCGGGGAGCTGTTTTTT,CASSTPDRNTGELFF,NA,NA,TRBJ2-2,TRBV6-6
TGTGCCAGCAGTTTAGACACGAGCTCTGGAAACACCATATATTTT,CASSLDTSSGNTIYF,NA,NA,TRBJ1-3,TRBV28
TGTGCCAGCAGCTTGAGGGTCCACGGGACAGGGCCGGACGAAGAGACCCAGTACTTC,CASSLRVHGTGPDEETQYF,TRBD1,once,TRBJ2-5,TRBV5-8
TGTGCCAGCAGCTTGGGAGGTCGGACCGGGGGGGATGAAAAACTGTTTTTT,CASSLGGRTGGDEKLFF,NA,once,TRBJ1-4,TRBV5-4
TGTGCCAGCAGTGCCGCCTACGAGCAGTACTTC,CASSAAYEQYF,NA,few,TRBJ2-7,TRBV2
TGTGCCAGCAGCGTAGAGGGACAGGGAGACACCGGGGAGCTGTTTTTT,CASSVEGQGDTGELFF,TRBD1,NA,TRBJ2-2,TRBV9
TGTGCCAGCAGTTTAGACAGATACAATGAGCAGTTCTTC,CASSLDRYNEQFF,NA,NA,TRBJ2-1,TRBV2
TGTGCCACCAGCAGACCCCCGGGATGGGAAACAGATACGCAGTATTTT,CATSRPPGWETDTQYF,NA,NA,TRBJ2-3,TRBV15
TGTGCCAGCAGCCAAGCTAATGAGCAGTTCTTC,CASSQANEQFF,NA,NA,TRBJ2-1,TRBV3-1/TRBV3-2
TGTGCCTGGACAAGAGCGGGGGGCGGCTACAATGAGCAGTTCTTC,CAWTRAGGGYNEQFF,TRBD2,NA,TRBJ2-1,TRBV30
TGTGCCAGCAGCCGCTACCGGACAGGACGAGCTAACTATGGCTACACCTTC,CASSRYRTGRANYGYTF,TRBD1,NA,TRBJ1-2,TRBV6-2/TRBV6-3